This T cell receptor (beta chain) came from a study of CXCR3-negative and CXCR3-positive naive CD8 T cells (dated by TCRdb to between 2017 and 2020). The study in broad terms: About 150 million TRB reads were obtained in total, roughly 1.5 +/- 0.3 million reads per library. For the TRBV-TRBJ cluster analysis, the naive subsets came from roughly 5 donors, while the memory cells came from 3 donors. Diversity and physicochemical repertoire analyses were performed on about a dozen donors pooled from two independent experiments. Study-level results and caveats: Because surface CD5, which is linked to self-reactivity in mice, was comparable between the naive subsets, TCR interaction strength was also inferred from TRB CDR3 physicochemical properties. Freshly isolated PBMCs were used for most assays because CXCR3 expression partially decreased after cryopreservation. Comparably high repertoire diversity was found in both naive subsets, whereas much lower repertoire diversity was found in memory CD8+ T cells. Compared with CXCR3-negative naive cells, CXCR3-positive naive cells had TRB CDR3s with higher hydrophobicity (lower Kidera factor 4), lower energy, and higher strength and volume indices. Within the same donor, TRBV-TRBJ usage looked similar between naive CXCR3-negative and CXCR3-positive cells, but memory cells had distinct patterns.

Each CD8+ T cell subset was flow-sorted in triplicate, with 250,000 to 350,000 cells per subset placed directly into RLT lysis buffer. To exclude memory contaminants, naive CD8+ T cells were stringently defined as CD45RO-CCR7+CD27+CD95-. Peripheral blood mononuclear cells were isolated from buffy coats by standard density gradient centrifugation. Naive CXCR3-negative and CXCR3-positive CD8+ T cells were flow-sorted on a FACSAria III. Total RNA was extracted from sorted cells with an RNeasy Mini Kit. The instrument was a NextSeq 550. The Human TCR Profiling Kit (MiLaboratory) was used to prepare UMI-labeled 5' RACE TRB cDNA libraries. cDNA synthesis used the entire amount of extracted RNA, and PCR amplification then used the entire amount of cDNA produced. Libraries were prepared in parallel with an identical number of PCR cycles. On the study's bioinformatics: MIGEC and MiXCR extracted about 50,000 +/- 9,200 unique UMI-labeled TRB cDNA molecules per library, requiring at least two reads per UMI. Each library averaged about 40,000 +/- 10,000 functional in-frame TRB CDR3 nucleotide clonotypes without stop codons. After downsampling to 5000 UMI-labeled TRB molecules per sample, diversity metrics such as normalized Shannon-Wiener and Chao1 were calculated in VDJtools. VDJtools computed clonotype-size-weighted physicochemical properties of the central five CDR3 residues: interaction energy, strength, volume and Kidera factor 4. TCRdb reprocessed the reads and provides one entry for every CDR3 protein sequence; no DNA is given. These V and J calls derive from TCRdb rather than the authors' analysis. The table of this sample itemizes 150,000 to 180,000 distinct CDR3 sequences. In total, the top ten clones hold 0.49% of the sample.

CDR1 is given as SGHAT and CDR2 as FQNNGV, both from the germline V gene. CDR3 length: 12 amino acids, cysteine to phenylalanine. DNA is not on record. A word on this clonotype: Its antigen remains undetermined.

This TCR was sampled from a human donor in good health. Some clones in this sample may be carry-over from other donors' samples. The material sequenced was naive CXCR3+ CD8+ T cells from blood. Taken with the paper, the label for cell subset or site translates to: CD45RO-CCR7+CD27+CD95- naive CD8+ T cells expressing CXCR3 (TNR3+). The rearranged segments are TRBV11-2 and TRBJ2-2; lacking DNA, the TRBD1 call made by TCRdb goes unchecked. CDR3 reads: CASNPQGGELFF. The CDR3, completed at both ends by the reference TRBV11-2 and TRBJ2-2 genes, gives the full variable domain EAGVAQSPRYKIIEKRQSVAFWCNPISGHATLYWYQQILGQGPKLLIQFQNNGVVDDSQLPKDRFSAERLKGVDSTLKIQPAKLEDSAVYLCASNPQGGELFFGEGSRLTVL.